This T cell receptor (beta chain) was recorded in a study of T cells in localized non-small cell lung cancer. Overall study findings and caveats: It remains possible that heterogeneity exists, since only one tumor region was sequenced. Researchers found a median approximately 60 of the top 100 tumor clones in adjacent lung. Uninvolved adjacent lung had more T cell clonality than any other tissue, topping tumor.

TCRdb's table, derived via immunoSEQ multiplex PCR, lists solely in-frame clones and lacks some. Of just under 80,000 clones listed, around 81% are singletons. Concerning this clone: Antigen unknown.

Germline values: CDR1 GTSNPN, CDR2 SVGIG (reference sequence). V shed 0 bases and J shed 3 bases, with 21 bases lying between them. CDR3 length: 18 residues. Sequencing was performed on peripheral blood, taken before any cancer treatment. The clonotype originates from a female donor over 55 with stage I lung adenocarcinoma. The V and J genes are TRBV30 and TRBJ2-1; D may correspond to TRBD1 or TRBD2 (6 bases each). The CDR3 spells CAWSVSGDITLNYNEQFF. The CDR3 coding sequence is TGTGCCTGGAGTGTATCGGGGGACATAACTCTAAACTACAATGAGCAGTTCTTC.